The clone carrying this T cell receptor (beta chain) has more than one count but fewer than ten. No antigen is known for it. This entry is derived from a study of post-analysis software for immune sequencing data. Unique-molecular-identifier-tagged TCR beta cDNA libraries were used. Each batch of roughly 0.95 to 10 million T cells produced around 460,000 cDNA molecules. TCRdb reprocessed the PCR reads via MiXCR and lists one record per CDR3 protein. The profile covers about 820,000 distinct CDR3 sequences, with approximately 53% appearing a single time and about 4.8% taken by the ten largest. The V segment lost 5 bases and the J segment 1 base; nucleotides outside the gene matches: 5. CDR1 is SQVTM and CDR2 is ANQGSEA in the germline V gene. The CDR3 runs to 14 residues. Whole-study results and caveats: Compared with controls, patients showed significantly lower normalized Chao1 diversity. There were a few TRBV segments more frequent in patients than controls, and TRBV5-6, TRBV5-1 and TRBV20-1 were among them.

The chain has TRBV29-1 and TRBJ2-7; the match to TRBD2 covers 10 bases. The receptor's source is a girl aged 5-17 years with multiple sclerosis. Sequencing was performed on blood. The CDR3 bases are TGCAGCGTTCATAGCGGGGGGCTATCCTACGAGCAGTACTTC. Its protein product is CSVHSGGLSYEQYF.